This T cell receptor beta chain was recorded in a study of control samples from healthy donors and cancer patients. A few counts support this clone. The V and J ends lost 0 bases and 6 bases respectively, with 18 bases between them. Germline values: CDR1 MNHEY, CDR2 SMNVEV (reference sequence). The CDR3 length is 17 residues. The repertoire was sequenced with immunoSEQ multiplex PCR; TCRdb's copy has only in-frame clones and lacks some. The sample yields roughly 200,000 clones, approximately 90% seen once. The sequence came from a man aged 30 to 45 in good health. The chain recombines TRBV27 with TRBJ2-4, with D possibly matching TRBD1 (5 bases). The sequenced sample was blood. The CDR3 nucleotides are TGTGCCAGCAGTTTATCGGTCACTCAGGGTTCAGGAAACATTCAGTACTTC. Translation gives CASSLSVTQGSGNIQYF.